This TCR beta chain was found in a study of cytomegalovirus exposure and HLA in healthy donors. Study-level results: Per a prior analysis, the majority of TCR beta V segments were productive roughly 87% or roughly 30% of the time. Presence/absence analysis assumed near-uniform sequencing depth across donors. Sequencing likely caused a cluster of highly shared sequence variants.

Both 60 Vbeta primers and 13 Jbeta primers went into the PCR. Using immunoSEQ multiplex PCR, the repertoire was profiled, and TCRdb retains in-frame clones only, with some absent. The sample lists 130,000 to 150,000 clones; around 77% were seen once. The CDR3 has 15 residues. Germline V gene data show CDR1 as SGHAT and CDR2 as FQNNGV. V was cut by 5 bases and J by 0 bases, with 13 bases left in between. A word on this clone: Its antigen remains unidentified.

Sequencing input: PBMCs. This TCR was sampled from a woman aged 45-65 years in good health and CMV-seronegative. V gene TRBV11-2 combines with J gene TRBJ1-1; D is possibly TRBD1 (5 bases). This CDR3 is CASSRPGGMNTEAFF. CDR3 nucleotides: TGTGCCAGCAGCCGCCCGGGGGGGATGAACACTGAAGCTTTCTTT. The full variable domain, in which reference TRBV11-2 and TRBJ1-1 provide the parts outside the CDR3, is EAGVAQSPRYKIIEKRQSVAFWCNPISGHATLYWYQQILGQGPKLLIQFQNNGVVDDSQLPKDRFSAERLKGVDSTLKIQPAKLEDSAVYLCASSRPGGMNTEAFFGQGTRLTVV.